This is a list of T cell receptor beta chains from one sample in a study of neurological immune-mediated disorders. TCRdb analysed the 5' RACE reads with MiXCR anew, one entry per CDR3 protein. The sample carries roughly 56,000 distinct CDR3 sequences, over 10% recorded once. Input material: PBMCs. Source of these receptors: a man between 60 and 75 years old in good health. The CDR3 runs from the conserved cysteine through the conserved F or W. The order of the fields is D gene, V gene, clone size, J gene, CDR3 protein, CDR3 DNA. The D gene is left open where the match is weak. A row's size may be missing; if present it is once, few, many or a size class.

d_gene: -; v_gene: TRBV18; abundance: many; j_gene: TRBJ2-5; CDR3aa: CASSPPGRATETQYF; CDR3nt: TGTGCCAGCTCACCACCGGGCAGGGCGACGGAGACCCAGTACTTC
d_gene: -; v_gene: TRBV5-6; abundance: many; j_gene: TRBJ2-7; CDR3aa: CASSFGGVYEQYF; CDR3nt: TGTGCCAGCAGCTTTGGGGGAGTCTACGAGCAGTACTTC
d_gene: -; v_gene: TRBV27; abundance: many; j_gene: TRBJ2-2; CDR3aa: CASKKLNTGELFF; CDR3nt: TGTGCCAGCAAAAAACTAAACACCGGGGAGCTGTTTTTT
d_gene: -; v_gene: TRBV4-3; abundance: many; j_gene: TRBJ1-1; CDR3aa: CASSQETGQAFF; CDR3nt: TGCGCCAGCAGCCAAGAGACAGGCCAAGCTTTCTTT
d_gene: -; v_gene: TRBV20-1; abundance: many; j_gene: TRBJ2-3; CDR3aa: CSARPSGFTQYF; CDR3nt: TGCAGTGCTAGACCTTCCGGGTTTACGCAGTATTTT
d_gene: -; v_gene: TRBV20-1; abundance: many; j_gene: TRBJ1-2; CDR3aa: CSARDHVNYGYTF; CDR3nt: TGCAGTGCTAGAGATCATGTGAACTATGGCTACACCTTC
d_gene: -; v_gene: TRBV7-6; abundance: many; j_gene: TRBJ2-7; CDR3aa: CASSLGADPSYEQYF; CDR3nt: TGTGCCAGCAGCTTGGGAGCGGATCCGTCCTACGAGCAGTACTTC
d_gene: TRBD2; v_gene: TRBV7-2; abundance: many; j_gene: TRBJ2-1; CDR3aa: CASRSERGRQFF; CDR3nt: TGTGCCAGCAGATCAGAGCGGGGGAGGCAGTTCTTC
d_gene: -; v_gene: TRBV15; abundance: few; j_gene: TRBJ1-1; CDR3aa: CATSRDRHTEAFF; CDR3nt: TGTGCCACCAGCAGAGACAGACACACTGAAGCTTTCTTT
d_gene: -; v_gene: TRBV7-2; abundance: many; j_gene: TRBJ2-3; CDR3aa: CASRLPSTDTQYF; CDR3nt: TGTGCCAGCAGGCTGCCGAGCACAGATACGCAGTATTTT
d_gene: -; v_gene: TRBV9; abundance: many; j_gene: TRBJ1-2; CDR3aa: CASSVDGNGLAGYTF; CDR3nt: TGTGCCAGCAGCGTAGATGGTAACGGCTTGGCGGGCTACACCTTC
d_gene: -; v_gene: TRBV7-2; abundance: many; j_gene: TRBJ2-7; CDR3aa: CASSLMPALEQYF; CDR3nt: TGTGCCAGCAGCTTAATGCCGGCCCTCGAGCAGTACTTC
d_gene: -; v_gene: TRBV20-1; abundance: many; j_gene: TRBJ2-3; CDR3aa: CSAPPEPATDTQYF; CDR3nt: TGCAGTGCCCCACCGGAGCCCGCCACAGATACGCAGTATTTT
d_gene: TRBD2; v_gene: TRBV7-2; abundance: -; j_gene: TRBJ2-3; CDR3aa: CASSVSGGAGDTQYF; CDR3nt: TGTGCCAGCAGCGTTAGCGGGGGGGCCGGCGATACGCAGTATTTT
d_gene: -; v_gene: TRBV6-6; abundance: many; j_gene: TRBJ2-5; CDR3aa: CASSYGIGETQYF; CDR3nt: TGTGCCAGCAGTTACGGGATTGGTGAGACCCAGTACTTC
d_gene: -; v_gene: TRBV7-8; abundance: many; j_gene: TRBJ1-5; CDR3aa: CASSLAERGLQHF; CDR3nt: TGTGCCAGCAGCTTAGCGGAACGAGGACTCCAGCATTTT
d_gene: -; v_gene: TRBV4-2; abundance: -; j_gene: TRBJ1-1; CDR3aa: CASSPGPGQNTEAFF; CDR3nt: TGTGCCAGCAGCCCGGGGCCGGGACAGAACACTGAAGCTTTCTTT
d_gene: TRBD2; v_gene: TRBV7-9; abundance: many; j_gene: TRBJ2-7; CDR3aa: CASSLAGLIYEQYF; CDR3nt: TGTGCCAGCAGCCTAGCGGGGCTAATCTACGAGCAGTACTTC
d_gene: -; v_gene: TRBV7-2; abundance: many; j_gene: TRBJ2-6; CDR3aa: CASSPSNSGANVLTF; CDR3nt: TGTGCCAGCAGCCCTTCGAACTCTGGGGCCAACGTCCTGACTTTC
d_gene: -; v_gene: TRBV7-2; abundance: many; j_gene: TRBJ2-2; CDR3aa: CASTLIPNTGELFF; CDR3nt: TGTGCCAGCACCCTCATTCCCAACACCGGGGAGCTGTTTTTT
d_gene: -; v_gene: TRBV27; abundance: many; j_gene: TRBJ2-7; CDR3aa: CASREGASYEQYF; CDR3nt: TGTGCCAGCAGGGAGGGTGCTTCCTACGAGCAGTACTTC
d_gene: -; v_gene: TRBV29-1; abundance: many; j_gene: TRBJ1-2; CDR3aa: CSVGKGDYGYTF; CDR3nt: TGCAGCGTTGGAAAGGGAGACTATGGCTACACCTTC
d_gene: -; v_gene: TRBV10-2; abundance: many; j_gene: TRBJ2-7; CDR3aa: CASRDSGSYEQYF; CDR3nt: TGCGCCAGCAGAGATTCAGGTTCCTACGAGCAGTACTTC
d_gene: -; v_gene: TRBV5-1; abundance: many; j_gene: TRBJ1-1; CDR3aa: CASSYSTNTEAFF; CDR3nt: TGCGCCAGCAGCTATAGCACGAACACTGAAGCTTTCTTT